These T cell receptor beta chains were read from a single sample in a study of neurological immune-mediated disorders. TCRdb ran MiXCR on the 5' RACE reads and lists one entry per CDR3 protein. Of 57,000 or so distinct CDR3 sequences in the sample, approximately 10% were seen once. Specimen: PBMCs. The source of these receptors is a man aged 55 to 69 in good health. Each CDR3 is given with its conserved first and last residue. Fields, in order: D gene, V gene, clone size, J gene, CDR3 DNA, CDR3 protein. D genes are given only for firm matches. Expanded clones get a size class; other rows say once, few or many, or leave the size out.

NA	TRBV28	many	TRBJ2-5	TGTGCCAGCAGTTTATACAGGGAAGAGACCCAGTACTTC	CASSLYREETQYF
NA	TRBV10-2	many	TRBJ1-5	TGCGCCAGCAGCCCAAGTAATAGCAATCAGCCCCAGCATTTT	CASSPSNSNQPQHF
NA	TRBV12-3/TRBV12-4	many	TRBJ2-1	TGTGCCACCACGGTCGGGGCCGGGGACAATGAGCAGTTCTTC	CATTVGAGDNEQFF
TRBD2	TRBV5-5	many	TRBJ2-2	TGTGCCAGCAGCCTGATCGGGAGGGGCACCGGGGAGCTGTTTTTT	CASSLIGRGTGELFF
TRBD1	TRBV4-3	NA	TRBJ1-2	TGCGCCAGCAGCCAAGGGTCAGGACAGGGGTCCTATGGCTACACCTTC	CASSQGSGQGSYGYTF
TRBD2	TRBV6-1	few	TRBJ2-2	TGTGCCAGCAGTGCCCAGGGATCCGGGACTACGAACACCGGGGAGCTGTTTTTT	CASSAQGSGTTNTGELFF
NA	TRBV5-1	many	TRBJ1-1	TGCGCCAGCAGCTTTAGTCAGAACACTGAAGCTTTCTTT	CASSFSQNTEAFF
NA	TRBV12-3/TRBV12-4	many	TRBJ2-7	TGTGCCAGCAGTTCAAACAGGGGAGGATACGAGCAGTACTTC	CASSSNRGGYEQYF
NA	TRBV5-1	many	TRBJ1-1	TGCGCCAGCAGCTTGATGTTGGTCGGTTCTTCCACTGAAGCTTTCTTT	CASSLMLVGSSTEAFF
NA	TRBV11-2	many	TRBJ2-3	TGTGCCAGCAGCCAATGGGGTGAACCAGATACGCAGTATTTT	CASSQWGEPDTQYF
NA	TRBV29-1	many	TRBJ2-7	TGCAGCGCAGGGAGGGGGCAGCACGAGCAGTACTTC	CSAGRGQHEQYF
NA	TRBV7-2	many	TRBJ2-1	TGTGCCAGCAGCCGACTCGGGTGGGAGCAGTTCTTC	CASSRLGWEQFF
TRBD1	TRBV20-1	NA	TRBJ2-1	TGCAGTGCTCCTCGACAGGGGGCCTCCAATGAGCAGTTCTTC	CSAPRQGASNEQFF
NA	TRBV20-1	many	TRBJ1-1	TGCAGTGCTGGTCAGGGAATCATGAACACTGAAGCTTTCTTT	CSAGQGIMNTEAFF
NA	TRBV18	NA	TRBJ1-2	TGTGCCAGCTCACCCAGTATGAAGGATCATGGCTACACCTTC	CASSPSMKDHGYTF
NA	TRBV7-2	many	TRBJ1-1	TGTGCCAGCAGCGCCCGACAGAGCATGAACACTGAAGCTTTCTTT	CASSARQSMNTEAFF
TRBD2	TRBV20-1	many	TRBJ2-2	TGCAGTGCTAGAATAGCTAGCGGGGGGTCCGGGGAGCTGTTTTTT	CSARIASGGSGELFF
NA	TRBV7-9	many	TRBJ1-1	TGTGCCAGCAGCTTAGAAGGAACACTGAACACTGAAGCTTTCTTT	CASSLEGTLNTEAFF
TRBD1	TRBV18	few	TRBJ1-2	TGTGCCAGCTCACCGAATACCGGGACAGAGAACTATGGCTACACCTTC	CASSPNTGTENYGYTF
NA	TRBV18	many	TRBJ1-1	TGTGCCAGCTCTCGCTGGGGCACTGAAGCTTTCTTT	CASSRWGTEAFF
TRBD2	TRBV6-1	few	TRBJ2-1	TGTGCCAGCAGCTCCGGACTAGCGGGGGGGCCGTTCCGCGAGCAGTTCTTC	CASSSGLAGGPFREQFF
NA	TRBV4-2	many	TRBJ2-6	TGTGCCAGCAGCCAAGATTCGGGTTCCCTTAACGTCCTGACTTTC	CASSQDSGSLNVLTF
TRBD2	TRBV7-2	many	TRBJ2-7	TGTGCCAGCACCCCCACTAGCGGGGGTTACGAGCAGTACTTC	CASTPTSGGYEQYF
TRBD1	TRBV5-1	many	TRBJ2-5	TGCGCCAGCAGCTCGGGACAGTTGTTCGAGACCCAGTACTTC	CASSSGQLFETQYF
NA	TRBV20-1	many	TRBJ1-3	TGCAGTGCTAGAGATCATGCAGTCTCTGGAAACACCATATATTTT	CSARDHAVSGNTIYF
NA	TRBV18	many	TRBJ1-2	TGTGCCAGCTCACCATCCCTGGCTACGGGATCCTATGGCTACACCTTC	CASSPSLATGSYGYTF
TRBD1	TRBV5-1	many	TRBJ1-1	TGCGCCAGCAGAACGGGACAGAGCAACACTGAAGCTTTCTTT	CASRTGQSNTEAFF
TRBD1	TRBV5-1	many	TRBJ1-1	TGCGCCAGCAGCGCAGGGGGAGGGACTGAAGCTTTCTTT	CASSAGGGTEAFF
NA	TRBV5-6	many	TRBJ1-1	TGTGCCAGCAGCTGGGGACCGACAGCGGCTACACTGAACACTGAAGCTTTCTTT	CASSWGPTAATLNTEAFF
TRBD1	TRBV20-1	NA	TRBJ2-4	TGCAGTGTTCCCCGTCCGGGACAGGGTGCCAAAAACATTCAGTACTTC	CSVPRPGQGAKNIQYF
NA	TRBV7-2	many	TRBJ2-1	TGTGCCAGCAGCTTACAGGAGTACAATGAGCAGTTCTTC	CASSLQEYNEQFF
NA	TRBV6-1	many	TRBJ2-1	TGTGCCAGCGAGGAGGGGGGGCTCGGCAATGAGCAGTTCTTC	CASEEGGLGNEQFF
NA	TRBV12-5	many	TRBJ1-3	TGTGCTAGAATGGACAGAGGAAACACCATATATTTT	CARMDRGNTIYF
TRBD2	TRBV7-2	many	TRBJ2-3	TGTGCCAGCAGCTTAGGTGGCTCCAGCGGGGGCACAGATACGCAGTATTTT	CASSLGGSSGGTDTQYF
NA	TRBV7-2	many	TRBJ2-5	TGTGCCAGCAGCTCCAAAGGAGATCAGTACTTC	CASSSKGDQYF
TRBD2	TRBV7-2	many	TRBJ2-4	TGTGCCAGCAGCCTACCGGGACTAGCGGCGGCCAAAAACATTCAGTACTTC	CASSLPGLAAAKNIQYF
TRBD2	TRBV7-2	medium-sized	TRBJ2-2	TGTGCCAGCAGCTTAGCTAGCGGGGGGAACACCGGGGAGCTGTTTTTT	CASSLASGGNTGELFF
NA	TRBV7-3	many	TRBJ1-2	TGTGCCAGCAGTGTCAGGGCCAACTATGGCTACACCTTC	CASSVRANYGYTF
TRBD1	TRBV20-1	many	TRBJ1-2	TGCAGTGCTAGAGATCCCCTCACCGGACAGGGCGGTGGCTACACCTTC	CSARDPLTGQGGGYTF
NA	TRBV20-1	many	TRBJ2-7	TGCAGTGCCTTGCGAGACGGAAGCTCCTACGAGCAGTACTTC	CSALRDGSSYEQYF
NA	TRBV7-2	many	TRBJ1-3	TGTGCCAGCAGCTCAGGACCGAAATATTTT	CASSSGPKYF
NA	TRBV6-1	NA	TRBJ1-5	TGTGCCAGCAAGAGTCCGGAGCCCCAGCATTTT	CASKSPEPQHF
NA	TRBV12-3/TRBV12-4	many	TRBJ1-1	TGTGCCAGCAGTTCGAACACTGAAGCTTTCTTT	CASSSNTEAFF
NA	TRBV7-3	many	TRBJ1-1	TGTGCCAGCAGCTTGGGGACCGAGGACAAAGCTTTCTTT	CASSLGTEDKAFF
NA	TRBV20-1	many	TRBJ2-1	TGCAGTGCTAGAGATGTCGACAAATACAATGAGCAGTTCTTC	CSARDVDKYNEQFF
NA	TRBV20-1	many	TRBJ1-2	TGCAGTGCTAGAGATCAACGGGGCGGCTATGGCTACACCTTC	CSARDQRGGYGYTF
NA	TRBV9	many	TRBJ1-1	TGTGCCAGCAGCGTAGGCCAGGTGAACACTGAAGCTTTCTTT	CASSVGQVNTEAFF
NA	TRBV6-5	many	TRBJ2-7	TGTGCCAGCAGTAAGGGGGGCGAGCAGTACTTC	CASSKGGEQYF
TRBD2	TRBV6-2/TRBV6-3	many	TRBJ2-3	TGTGCCAGCAGGGGACTAGCGGGGGCCGCCACAGATACGCAGTATTTT	CASRGLAGAATDTQYF
TRBD1	TRBV30	NA	TRBJ1-5	TGTGCCTGGAGCCAGGGGGGGTCACCTCAGCCCCAGCATTTT	CAWSQGGSPQPQHF
NA	TRBV20-1	many	TRBJ2-3	TGCAGTGCCCGTCGGGGCCGCACAGATACGCAGTATTTT	CSARRGRTDTQYF